Below are 11 T cell receptor beta chains sequenced from a single sample in a study of pediatric ulcerative colitis (dated by TCRdb to the late 2010s). Library preparation used the immunoSEQ multiplex PCR assay. TCRdb took over this immuneACCESS table, retaining in-frame rearrangements with V and J assigned. Such tables are incomplete; in checked studies, under half of the missing clones stem from an unresolved V gene, and the remainder is unexplained. The sample contains 13,000 to 15,000 clones, more than 80% of them found a single time. The ten top clones hold approximately 1% of the sample. Specimen: blood. Source of these receptors: a boy aged 10-17 years with moderate ulcerative colitis.

The chain joins TRBV11-2 to TRBJ2-5, with TRBD1 as a possible D gene (6 bases). Trimming removed 4 bases at V and 0 bases at J, with 12 bases between. The CDR3 totals 15 residues. Germline CDR1 is SGHAT and CDR2 is FQNNGV. The CDR3 coding sequence is TGTGCCAGCAGCTCCGGGGACAAGTACCAAGAGACCCAGTACTTC. It translates to CASSSGDKYQETQYF.

The chain has TRBV28 and TRBJ1-5; 9 nucleotides line up with TRBD1. The CDR3 loop spans 16 amino acids. The germline CDR1 and CDR2 sequences are MDHEN and SYDVKM. Losses at the gene ends were 3 bases for V and 0 bases for J; bases not matched to a gene: 3. In DNA, the CDR3 is TGTGCCAGCAGTTTGGACAGGGGCCCTAGCAATCAGCCCCAGCATTTT. It yields the protein CASSLDRGPSNQPQHF. Using reference TRBV28 and TRBJ1-5 for the parts outside the CDR3, the full variable domain is DVKVTQSSRYLVKRTGEKVFLECVQDMDHENMFWYRQDPGLGLRLIYFSYDVKMKEKGDIPEGYSVSREKKERFSLILESASTNQTSMYLCASSLDRGPSNQPQHFGDGTRLSIL.

The genes are TRBV11-2 and TRBJ2-5; either TRBD1 or TRBD2 may fit D (5 bases each). CDR1 is SGHAT, CDR2 FQNNGV, per germline. Trimming shortened V by 5 bases and J by 5 bases, and 15 bases separated the two germline ends. CDR3 length: 14 amino acids. The CDR3 loop is CASSPLTGTETQYF. For the CDR3, the DNA is TGTGCCAGCAGCCCGTTAACGGGGACCGAGACCCAGTACTTC.

This rearrangement joins TRBV28 to TRBJ2-7, with 8 bases identical to TRBD1. V shed 5 bases and J 0 bases; nucleotides not matched to a gene: 9. The V gene's germline CDR1 is MDHEN and CDR2 SYDVKM. The CDR3 runs to 16 residues. The CDR3 DNA is TGTGCCAGCAGTCTTAACCTAGGACAGGGCTCCTACGAGCAGTACTTC. Encoded protein: CASSLNLGQGSYEQYF.

Notes on this clone: The junction shows a germline mismatch at one end, possibly a read error. This chain joins TRBV4-1 and TRBJ2-7; the D gene is possibly TRBD2 (6 bases). This CDR3 comprises 20 residues. Per the germline V gene, CDR1 is MGHRA and CDR2 is YSYEKL. CDR3 region: CVSSQLTAGTGIHYTYEQYF. The CDR3 coding sequence is TGCGTCAGCAGCCAATTAACTGCCGGGACTGGGATCCACTACACCTACGAGCAGTACTTC.

J is TRBJ2-3 and V is TRBV7-2; 13 nucleotides match TRBD2. The CDR3 covers 17 residues. V shed 5 bases and J 3 bases; nucleotides not matched to a gene: 8. Looked up from germline, CDR1 is SGHTA and CDR2 is FQGNSA. DNA for the CDR3: TGTGCCAGCAGCAACAGACTAGCGGGGGGAGGGACAGATACGCAGTATTTT. Translating it yields CASSNRLAGGGTDTQYF.

The chain employs TRBV6-5 and TRBJ2-1; 8 bases map to TRBD1. CDR1 is MNHEY, CDR2 SVGAGI, per germline. Trimming at V came to 2 bases and at J to 3 bases, leaving 3 bases not matched to a gene. The CDR3 consists of 15 residues. The CDR3 region is CASSYDRGRYNEQFF. For the CDR3, the DNA is TGTGCCAGCAGTTACGACAGGGGCCGCTACAATGAGCAGTTCTTC.

This clone was counted a few times. The gene calls are TRBV18 and TRBJ2-7; D remains unclear. V lost 4 bases and J lost 5, with 18 bases in between. CDR1 is KGHSH, CDR2 LQKENI, per germline. The CDR3 sequence is 15 residues long. The DNA for the CDR3 is TGTGCCAGCTCACAGTTCGGAGAGATGGAAAACGAGCAGTACTTC. Translation: CASSQFGEMENEQYF.

This chain uses TRBV27 with TRBJ1-1, with 7 bases lining up with TRBD1. Germline lookup yields CDR1 MNHEY and CDR2 SMNVEV (reference sequence). Unmatched junction bases numbered 10, after V lost 4 bases and J lost 5 bases. The CDR3 runs to 15 residues. The CDR3 DNA reads as TGTGCCAGCAGTTACATCCCGACAGGGAGGACTGAAGCTTTCTTT. This sequence encodes CASSYIPTGRTEAFF.

CDR3 DNA sequence: TGTGCCAGCAGGTGGTCGGCGGGGGGGACAAACACCGGGGAGCTGTTTTTT. Residues: CASRWSAGGTNTGELFF. The chain employs TRBV2 and TRBJ2-2, with 9 bases lining up with TRBD2. Germline lookup yields CDR1 SNHLY and CDR2 FYNNEI. This CDR3 has 17 amino acids. The trim removed 6 bases at V and 2 bases at J, leaving 10 bases unmatched.

The chain joins TRBV10-1 to TRBJ2-5; no reliable D call. The CDR3 totals 12 residues. CDR1 WNHNN and CDR2 SYGVQD come from the germline V gene (reference sequence). CDR3 protein: CATSPSLETQYF. For the CDR3, the DNA is TGCGCAACCTCTCCATCATTAGAGACCCAGTACTTC.